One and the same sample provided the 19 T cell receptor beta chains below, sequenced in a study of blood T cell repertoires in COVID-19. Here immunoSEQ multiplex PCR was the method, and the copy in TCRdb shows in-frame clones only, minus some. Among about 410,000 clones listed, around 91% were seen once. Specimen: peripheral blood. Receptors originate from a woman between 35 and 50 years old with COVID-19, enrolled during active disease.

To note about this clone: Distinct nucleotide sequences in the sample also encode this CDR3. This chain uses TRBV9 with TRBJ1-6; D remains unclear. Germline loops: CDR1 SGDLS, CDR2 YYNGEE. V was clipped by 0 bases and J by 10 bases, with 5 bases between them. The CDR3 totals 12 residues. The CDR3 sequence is CASSVGGSPLHF. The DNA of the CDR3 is TGTGCCAGCAGCGTAGGAGGGTCACCCCTCCACTTT.

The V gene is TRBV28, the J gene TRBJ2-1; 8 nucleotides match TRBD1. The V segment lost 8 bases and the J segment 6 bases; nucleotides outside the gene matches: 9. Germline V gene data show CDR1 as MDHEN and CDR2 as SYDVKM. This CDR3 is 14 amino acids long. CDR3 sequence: CASRNQGAANEQFF. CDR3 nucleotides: TGTGCCAGCCGTAATCAGGGGGCGGCCAATGAGCAGTTCTTC.

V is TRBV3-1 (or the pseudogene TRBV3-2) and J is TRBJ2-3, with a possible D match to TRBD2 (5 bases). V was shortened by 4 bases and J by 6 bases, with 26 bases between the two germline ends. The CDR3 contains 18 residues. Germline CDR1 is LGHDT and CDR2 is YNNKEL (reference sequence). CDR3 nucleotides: TGTGCCAGCAGCCTAGAACGGGATCCCAATGTTCGAGCGGATACGCAGTATTTT. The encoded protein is CASSLERDPNVRADTQYF.

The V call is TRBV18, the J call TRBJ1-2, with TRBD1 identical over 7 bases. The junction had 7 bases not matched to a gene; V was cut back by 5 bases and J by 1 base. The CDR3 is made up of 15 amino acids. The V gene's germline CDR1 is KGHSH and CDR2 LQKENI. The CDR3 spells CASSSRDSDNYGYTF. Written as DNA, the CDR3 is TGTGCCAGCTCAAGCCGGGACAGTGATAACTATGGCTACACCTTC.

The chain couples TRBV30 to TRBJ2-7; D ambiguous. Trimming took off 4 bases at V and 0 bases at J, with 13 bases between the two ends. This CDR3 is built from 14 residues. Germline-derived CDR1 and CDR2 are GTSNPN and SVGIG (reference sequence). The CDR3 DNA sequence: TGTGCCTGGACCAAGCTCCCGAGCTCCTACGAGCAGTACTTC. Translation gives CAWTKLPSSYEQYF.

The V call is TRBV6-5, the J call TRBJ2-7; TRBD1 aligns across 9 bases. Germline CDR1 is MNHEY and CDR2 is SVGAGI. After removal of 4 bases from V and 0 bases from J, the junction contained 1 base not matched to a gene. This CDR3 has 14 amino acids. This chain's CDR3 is CASSSTGGSYEQYF. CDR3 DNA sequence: TGTGCCAGCAGTTCGACAGGGGGCTCCTACGAGCAGTACTTC.

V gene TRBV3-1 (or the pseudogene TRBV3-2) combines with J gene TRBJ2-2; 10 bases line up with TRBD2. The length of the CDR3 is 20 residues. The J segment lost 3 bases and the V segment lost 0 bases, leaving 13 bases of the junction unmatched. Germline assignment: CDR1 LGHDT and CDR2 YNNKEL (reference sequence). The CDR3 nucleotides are TGTGCCAGCAGCCAAGATCTTCCTAGCGGGGGCCTCGGGGACACCGGGGAGCTGTTTTTT. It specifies CASSQDLPSGGLGDTGELFF.

The CDR3 loop is CASSPMGGYEQYF. The CDR3 bases are TGTGCCAGCAGTCCCATGGGGGGCTACGAGCAGTACTTC. The chain links TRBV28 to TRBJ2-7; tentatively, D is TRBD2 (6 bases). The V end was cut by 5 bases, the J end by 3 bases, with 11 bases between. The CDR3 runs to 13 residues. Germline assignment: CDR1 MDHEN and CDR2 SYDVKM.

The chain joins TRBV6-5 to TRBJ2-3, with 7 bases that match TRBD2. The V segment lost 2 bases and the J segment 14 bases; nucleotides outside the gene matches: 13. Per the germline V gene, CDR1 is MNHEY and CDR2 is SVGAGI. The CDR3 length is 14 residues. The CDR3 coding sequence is TGTGCCAGCAGTTACAAAAGCAGCGGGGCCTCTCCGTATTTT. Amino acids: CASSYKSSGASPYF.

CDR3 DNA sequence: TGTGCCAGCAGAGCAGGGGGCGGGGGCGAAAAACTGTTTTTT. Amino acid sequence: CASRAGGGGEKLFF. V is TRBV7-9 and J is TRBJ1-4; 8 bases match TRBD1. This CDR3 contains 14 residues. Per germline, CDR1 SEHNR and CDR2 FQNEAQ (reference sequence). J lost 8 bases, V lost 6 bases, and 8 bases had no gene match.

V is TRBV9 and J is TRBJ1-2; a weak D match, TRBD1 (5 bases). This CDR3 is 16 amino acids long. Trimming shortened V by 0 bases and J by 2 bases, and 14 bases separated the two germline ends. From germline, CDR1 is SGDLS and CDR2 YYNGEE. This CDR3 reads CASSVGAGLLNYGYTF. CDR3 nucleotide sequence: TGTGCCAGCAGCGTAGGCGCGGGACTCCTGAACTATGGCTACACCTTC.

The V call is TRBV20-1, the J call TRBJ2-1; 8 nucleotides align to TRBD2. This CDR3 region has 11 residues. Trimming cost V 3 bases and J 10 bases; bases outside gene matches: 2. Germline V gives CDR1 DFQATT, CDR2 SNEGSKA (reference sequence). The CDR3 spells CSASGLAEQFF. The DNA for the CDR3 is TGCAGTGCTAGTGGACTAGCCGAGCAGTTCTTC.

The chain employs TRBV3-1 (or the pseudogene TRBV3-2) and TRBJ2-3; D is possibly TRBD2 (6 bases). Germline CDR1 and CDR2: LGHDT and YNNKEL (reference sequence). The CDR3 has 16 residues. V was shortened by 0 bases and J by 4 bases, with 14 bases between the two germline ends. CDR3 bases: TGTGCCAGCAGCCAAGACCGTCGGGGAGGTGCAGATACGCAGTATTTT. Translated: CASSQDRRGGADTQYF.

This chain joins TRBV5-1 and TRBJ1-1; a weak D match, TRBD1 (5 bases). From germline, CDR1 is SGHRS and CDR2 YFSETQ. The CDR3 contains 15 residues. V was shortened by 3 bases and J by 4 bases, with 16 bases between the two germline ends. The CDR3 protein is CASSSAPGVGTEAFF. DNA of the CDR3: TGCGCCAGCAGCTCGGCACCGGGGGTGGGCACTGAAGCTTTCTTT. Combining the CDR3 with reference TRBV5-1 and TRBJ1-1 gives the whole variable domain KAGVTQTPRYLIKTRGQQVTLSCSPISGHRSVSWYQQTPGQGLQFLFEYFSETQRNKGNFPGRFSGRQFSNSRSEMNVSTLELGDSALYLCASSSAPGVGTEAFFGQGTRLTVV.

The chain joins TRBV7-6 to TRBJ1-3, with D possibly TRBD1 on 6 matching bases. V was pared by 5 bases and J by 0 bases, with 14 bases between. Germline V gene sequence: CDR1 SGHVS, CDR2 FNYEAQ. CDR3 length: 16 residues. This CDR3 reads CASSTGQLHSGNTIYF. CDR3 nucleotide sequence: TGTGCCAGCAGCACCGGACAGCTTCACTCTGGAAACACCATATATTTT. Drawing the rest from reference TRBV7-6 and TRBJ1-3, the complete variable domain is GAGVSQSPRYKVTKRGQDVALRCDPISGHVSLYWYRQALGQGPEFLTYFNYEAQQDKSGLPNDRFSAERPEGSISTLTIQRTEQRDSAMYRCASSTGQLHSGNTIYFGEGSWLTVV.

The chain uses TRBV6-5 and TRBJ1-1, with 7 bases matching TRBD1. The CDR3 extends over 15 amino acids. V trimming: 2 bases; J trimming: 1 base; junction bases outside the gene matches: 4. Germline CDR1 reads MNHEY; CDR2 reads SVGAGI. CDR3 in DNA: TGTGCCAGCAGTTACCCGGACAGGACGAACACTGAAGCTTTCTTT. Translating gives CASSYPDRTNTEAFF.

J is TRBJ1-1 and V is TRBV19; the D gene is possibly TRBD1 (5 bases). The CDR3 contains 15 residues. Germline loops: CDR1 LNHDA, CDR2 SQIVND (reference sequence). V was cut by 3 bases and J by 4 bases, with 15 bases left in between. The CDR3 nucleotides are TGTGCCAGTAGTATTTACGCCGGCAGGGCCACTGAAGCTTTCTTT. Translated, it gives CASSIYAGRATEAFF.

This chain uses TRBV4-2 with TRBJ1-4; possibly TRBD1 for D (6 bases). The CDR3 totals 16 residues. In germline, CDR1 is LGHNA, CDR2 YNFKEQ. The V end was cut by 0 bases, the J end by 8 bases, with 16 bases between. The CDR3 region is CASSQEERGSREKLFF. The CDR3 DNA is TGTGCCAGCAGCCAAGAGGAAAGGGGGTCGAGGGAAAAACTGTTTTTT.

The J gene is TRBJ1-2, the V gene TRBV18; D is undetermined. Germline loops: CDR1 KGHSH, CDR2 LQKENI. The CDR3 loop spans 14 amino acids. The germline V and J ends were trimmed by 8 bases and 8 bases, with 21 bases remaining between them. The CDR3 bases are TGTGCCAGCCCTTTTGATCCCTCGACTAGCGGCTACACCTTC. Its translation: CASPFDPSTSGYTF.